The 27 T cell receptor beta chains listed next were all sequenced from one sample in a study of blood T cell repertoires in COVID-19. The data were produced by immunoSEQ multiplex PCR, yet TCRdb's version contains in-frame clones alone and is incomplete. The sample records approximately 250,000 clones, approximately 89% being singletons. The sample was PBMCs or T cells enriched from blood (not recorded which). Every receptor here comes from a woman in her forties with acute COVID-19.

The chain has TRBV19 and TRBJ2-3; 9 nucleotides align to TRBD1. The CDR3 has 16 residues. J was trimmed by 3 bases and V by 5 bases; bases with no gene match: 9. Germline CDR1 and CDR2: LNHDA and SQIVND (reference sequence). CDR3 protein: CASSPTGQGKTDTQYF. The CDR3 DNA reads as TGTGCCAGTAGTCCAACCGGACAGGGGAAGACAGATACGCAGTATTTT.

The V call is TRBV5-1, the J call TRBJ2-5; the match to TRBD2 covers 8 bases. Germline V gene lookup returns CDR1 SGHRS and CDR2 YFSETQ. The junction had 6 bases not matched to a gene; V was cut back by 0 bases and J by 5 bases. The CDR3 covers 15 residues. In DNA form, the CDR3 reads TGCGCCAGCAGCTTGGGAGCGGGAGAGGCGGAGACCCAGTACTTC. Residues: CASSLGAGEAETQYF.

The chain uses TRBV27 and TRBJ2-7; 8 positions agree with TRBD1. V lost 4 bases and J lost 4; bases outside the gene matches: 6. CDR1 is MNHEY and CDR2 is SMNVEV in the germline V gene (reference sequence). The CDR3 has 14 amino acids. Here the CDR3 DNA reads TGTGCCAGCAGTTCGCGAAGGACAGGGTACGAGCAGTACTTC. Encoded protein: CASSSRRTGYEQYF.

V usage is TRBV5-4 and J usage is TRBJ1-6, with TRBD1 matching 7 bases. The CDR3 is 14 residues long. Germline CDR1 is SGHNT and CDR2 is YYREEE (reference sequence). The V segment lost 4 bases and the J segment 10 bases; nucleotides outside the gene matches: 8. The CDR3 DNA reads TGTGCCAGCAGCCGGGGACAGACTACATCACCCCTCCACTTT. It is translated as CASSRGQTTSPLHF.

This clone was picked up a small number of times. This CDR3 reads CASSQFSSGGARDTQYF. CDR3 nucleotide sequence: TGCGCCAGCAGCCAATTTTCCAGCGGGGGCGCCCGGGATACGCAGTATTTT. The chain couples TRBV4-1 to TRBJ2-3; the match to TRBD2 covers 8 bases. In germline, CDR1 is MGHRA, CDR2 YSYEKL. CDR3 length equals 17 residues. V was clipped by 2 bases and J by 6 bases; unmatched bases: 13.

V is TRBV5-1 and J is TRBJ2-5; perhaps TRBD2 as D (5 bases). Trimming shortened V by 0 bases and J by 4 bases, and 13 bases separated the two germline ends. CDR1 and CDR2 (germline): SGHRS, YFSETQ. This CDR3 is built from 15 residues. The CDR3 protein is CASSLEGARGETQYF. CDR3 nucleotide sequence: TGCGCCAGCAGCTTGGAGGGAGCCCGGGGAGAGACCCAGTACTTC.

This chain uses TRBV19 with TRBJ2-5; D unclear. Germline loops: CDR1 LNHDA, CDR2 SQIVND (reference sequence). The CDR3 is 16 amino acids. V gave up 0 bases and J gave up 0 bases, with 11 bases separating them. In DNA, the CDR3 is TGTGCCAGTAGTATAGACAGCACAGACCACCAAGAGACCCAGTACTTC. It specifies CASSIDSTDHQETQYF. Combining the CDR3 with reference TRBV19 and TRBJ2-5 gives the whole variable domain DGGITQSPKYLFRKEGQNVTLSCEQNLNHDAMYWYRQDPGQGLRLIYYSQIVNDFQKGDIAEGYSVSREKKESFPLTVTSAQKNPTAFYLCASSIDSTDHQETQYFGPGTRLLVL.

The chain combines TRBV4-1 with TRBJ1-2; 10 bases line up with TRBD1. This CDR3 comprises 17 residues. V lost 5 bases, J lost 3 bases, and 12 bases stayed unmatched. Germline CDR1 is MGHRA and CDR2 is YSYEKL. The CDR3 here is CASSEQSGTGDYYGYTF. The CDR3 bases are TGCGCCAGCAGCGAACAGTCCGGGACAGGGGATTACTATGGCTACACCTTC.

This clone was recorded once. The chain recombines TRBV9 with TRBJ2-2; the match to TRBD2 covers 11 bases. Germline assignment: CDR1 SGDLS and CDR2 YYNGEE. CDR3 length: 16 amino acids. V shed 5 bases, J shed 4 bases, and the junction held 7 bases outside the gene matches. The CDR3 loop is CASSFSGGASTGELFF. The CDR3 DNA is TGTGCCAGCAGTTTTAGCGGGGGGGCTAGCACCGGGGAGCTGTTTTTT.

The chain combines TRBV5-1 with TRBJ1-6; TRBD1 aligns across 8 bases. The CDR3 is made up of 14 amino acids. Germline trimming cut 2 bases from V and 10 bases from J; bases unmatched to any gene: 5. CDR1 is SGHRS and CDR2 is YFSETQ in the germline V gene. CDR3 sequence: CASSFGQGPSPLHF. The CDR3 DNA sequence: TGCGCCAGCAGCTTCGGACAGGGACCCTCACCCCTCCACTTT.

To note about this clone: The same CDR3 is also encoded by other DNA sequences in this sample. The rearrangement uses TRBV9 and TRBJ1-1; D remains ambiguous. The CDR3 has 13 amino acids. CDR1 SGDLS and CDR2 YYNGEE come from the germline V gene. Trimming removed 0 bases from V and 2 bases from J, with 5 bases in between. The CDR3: CASSVDSNTEAFF. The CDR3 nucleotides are TGTGCCAGCAGCGTAGACAGTAACACTGAAGCTTTCTTT.

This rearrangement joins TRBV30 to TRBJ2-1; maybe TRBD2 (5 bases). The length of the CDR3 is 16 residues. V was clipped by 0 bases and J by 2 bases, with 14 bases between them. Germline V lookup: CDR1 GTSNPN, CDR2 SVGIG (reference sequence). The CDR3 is CAWSVTTGFPYNEQFF. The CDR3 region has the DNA TGTGCCTGGAGTGTTACTACGGGGTTCCCCTACAATGAGCAGTTCTTC.

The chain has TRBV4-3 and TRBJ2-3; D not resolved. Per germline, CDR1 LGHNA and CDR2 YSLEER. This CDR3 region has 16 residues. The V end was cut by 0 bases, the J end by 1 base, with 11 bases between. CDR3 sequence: CASSQDQALGTDTQYF. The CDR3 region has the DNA TGCGCCAGCAGCCAAGACCAGGCCCTGGGCACAGATACGCAGTATTTT.

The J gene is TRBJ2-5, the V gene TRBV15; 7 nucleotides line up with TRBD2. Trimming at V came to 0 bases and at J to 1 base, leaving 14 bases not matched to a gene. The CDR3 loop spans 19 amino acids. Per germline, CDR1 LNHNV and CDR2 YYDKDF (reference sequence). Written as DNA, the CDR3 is TGTGCCACCAGCAGAGATGGGGTGAGACCTAGCGGCCTCCAAGAGACCCAGTACTTC. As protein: CATSRDGVRPSGLQETQYF.

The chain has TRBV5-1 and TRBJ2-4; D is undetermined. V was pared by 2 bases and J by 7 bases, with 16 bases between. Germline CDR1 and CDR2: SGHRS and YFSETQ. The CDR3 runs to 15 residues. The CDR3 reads CASSFISPPANIQYF. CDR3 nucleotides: TGCGCCAGCAGCTTCATTTCCCCACCCGCGAACATTCAGTACTTC.

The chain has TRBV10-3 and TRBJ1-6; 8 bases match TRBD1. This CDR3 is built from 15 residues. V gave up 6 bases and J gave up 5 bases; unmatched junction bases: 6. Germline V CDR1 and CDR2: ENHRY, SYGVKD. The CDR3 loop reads CAISQDRANNSPLHF. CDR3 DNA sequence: TGTGCCATCAGCCAGGACAGGGCGAATAATTCACCCCTCCACTTT.

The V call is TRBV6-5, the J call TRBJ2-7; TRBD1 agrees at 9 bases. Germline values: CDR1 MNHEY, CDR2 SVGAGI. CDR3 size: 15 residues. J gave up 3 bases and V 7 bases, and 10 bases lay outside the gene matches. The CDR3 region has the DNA TGTGCCAGCACCGATCCCGGGACAGGGAACTACGAGCAGTACTTC. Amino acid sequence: CASTDPGTGNYEQYF.

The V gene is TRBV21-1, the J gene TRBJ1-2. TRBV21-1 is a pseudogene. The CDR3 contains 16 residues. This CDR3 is CASSKQCRETVYGYTF. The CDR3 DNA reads TGTGCCAGCAGCAAACAGTGTCGGGAGACAGTCTATGGCTACACCTTC.

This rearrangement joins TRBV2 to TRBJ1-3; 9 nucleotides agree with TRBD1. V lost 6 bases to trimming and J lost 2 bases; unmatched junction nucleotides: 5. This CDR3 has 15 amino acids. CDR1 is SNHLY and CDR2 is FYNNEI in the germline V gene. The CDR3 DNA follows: TGTGCCAGCAGGGAGGGACAGGGCCCTGGAAACACCATATATTTT. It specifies CASREGQGPGNTIYF.

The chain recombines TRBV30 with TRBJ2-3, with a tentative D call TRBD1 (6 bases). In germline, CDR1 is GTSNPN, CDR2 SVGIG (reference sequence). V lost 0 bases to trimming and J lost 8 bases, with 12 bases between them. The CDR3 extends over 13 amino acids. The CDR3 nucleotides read TGTGCCTGGAGTGTACAGGGCGTTGGTACGCAGTATTTT. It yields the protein CAWSVQGVGTQYF.

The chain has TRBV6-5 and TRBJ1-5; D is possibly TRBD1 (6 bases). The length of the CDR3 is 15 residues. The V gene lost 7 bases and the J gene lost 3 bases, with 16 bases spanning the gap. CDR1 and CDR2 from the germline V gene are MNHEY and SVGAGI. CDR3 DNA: TGTGCCAGCAAGTCCCCAGGGGCCCTCAATCAGCCCCAGCATTTT. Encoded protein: CASKSPGALNQPQHF.

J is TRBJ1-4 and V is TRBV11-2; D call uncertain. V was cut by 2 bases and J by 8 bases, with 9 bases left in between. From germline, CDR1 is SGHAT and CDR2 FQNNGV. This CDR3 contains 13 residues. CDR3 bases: TGTGCCAGCAGCTTAAGGGAGAACGAAAAACTGTTTTTT. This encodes CASSLRENEKLFF.

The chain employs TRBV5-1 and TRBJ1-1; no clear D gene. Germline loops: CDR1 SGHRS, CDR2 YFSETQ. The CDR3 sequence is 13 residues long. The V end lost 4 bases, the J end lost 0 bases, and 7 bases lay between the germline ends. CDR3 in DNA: TGCGCCAGCAGCGTGAGAATGAACACTGAAGCTTTCTTT. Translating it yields CASSVRMNTEAFF.

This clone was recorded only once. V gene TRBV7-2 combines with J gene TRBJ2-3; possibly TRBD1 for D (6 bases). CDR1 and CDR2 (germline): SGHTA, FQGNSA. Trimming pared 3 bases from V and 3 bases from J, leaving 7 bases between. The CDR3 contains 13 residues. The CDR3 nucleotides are TGTGCCAGCAGCTTCGGACAGACAGATACGCAGTATTTT. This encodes CASSFGQTDTQYF.

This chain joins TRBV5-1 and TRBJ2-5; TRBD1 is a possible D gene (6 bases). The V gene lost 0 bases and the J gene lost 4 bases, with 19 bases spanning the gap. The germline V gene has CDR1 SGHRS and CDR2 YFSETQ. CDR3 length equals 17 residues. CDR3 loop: CASSLEGHLPRGETQYF. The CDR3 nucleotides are TGCGCCAGCAGCTTGGAAGGACACCTCCCCAGGGGAGAGACCCAGTACTTC.

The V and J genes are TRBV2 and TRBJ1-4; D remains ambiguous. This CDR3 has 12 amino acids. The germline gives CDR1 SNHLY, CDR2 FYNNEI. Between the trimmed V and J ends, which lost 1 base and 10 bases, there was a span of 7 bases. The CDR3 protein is CASSEGSLKLFF. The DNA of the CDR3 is TGTGCCAGCAGTGAAGGTTCCCTAAAACTGTTTTTT.

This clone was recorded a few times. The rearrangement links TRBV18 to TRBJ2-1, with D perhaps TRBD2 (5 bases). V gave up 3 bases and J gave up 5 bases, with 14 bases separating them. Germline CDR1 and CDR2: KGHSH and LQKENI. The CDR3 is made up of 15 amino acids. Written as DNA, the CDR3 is TGTGCCAGCTCACCCCGTGGGAGCGCAGACAATGAGCAGTTCTTC. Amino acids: CASSPRGSADNEQFF.